This TCR beta chain was found in a study of beta chain features in type 1 diabetes listed by TCRdb under 2018. Broadly, across the study: No differences in mean age, gender distribution, total cell number or subset yield were found between patients and healthy donors. Whereas all 28 donors provided naive and central memory subsets, regulatory and stem cell-like memory subsets were isolated from just 8 patients and roughly eight healthy donors. The study compared the TCRB repertoires of sorted circulating CD4+ T cell subsets in recently diagnosed type 1 diabetes patients with those in matched healthy donors. A total of some 110 million sorted cells were examined across all samples, and the number of cells per subset was strongly correlated with RNA yield.

Notes on this clone: The target of this receptor is not known. No much larger clonotype is one base removed from it; base qualities were not supplied.

From each donor, a single peripheral blood sample of about 120 mL on average was drawn into heparinised tubes. Using a panel that included CD45RO, CCR7, CD25, CD127, CD95 and CD27, naive, central memory, regulatory and stem cell-like memory CD4+ T cells were sorted on a BD FACSAria II. Purity was above 95% for every sorted population. PBMCs were isolated right away by Lymphoprep density gradient centrifugation and were stained directly, without culture. Samples were stained and sorted in pairs, with one healthy donor and one patient per experiment, so that batch effects were minimized. The entire amount of isolated RNA was reverse transcribed using the High Capacity cDNA Reverse Transcription Kit, so the sequenced TCRB transcripts were expressed ones. Deep immunoSEQ sequencing was performed on naive, central memory and regulatory T cell samples, with an average of roughly 3.6 million total reads per sample. Sorted cells were lysed in RLT buffer and RNA was extracted with DNase-treated RNeasy Micro or Mini kits, depending on cell number. To prevent cross-contamination, each cell subset was processed individually, whereas patient and healthy donor samples were processed jointly. Using the immunoSEQ multiplex PCR, TCRB sequences were amplified from cDNA into 87-bp fragments spanning the CDR3 region. Amplicons were sequenced on the Illumina HiSeq platform. Per the authors' processing: Synthetic template baselines were used to correct PCR bias computationally, reads within Hamming distance 2 were collapsed, and singletons that could not be merged were discarded. Reads were aligned against IMGT so that V, D and J genes, CDR3 length and insertions or deletions at six rearrangement sites could be assigned. Within each subset, clonotype counts were normalized to the number of sorted cells before true diversity and Gini coefficients were calculated with the tcR R package. The overlap coefficient, calculated on TCRB nucleotide sequences, was used to measure repertoire sharing. Out-of-frame TCRB sequences from naive cells were analyzed as a proxy for the pre-selection repertoire. In its TCRdb copy, this immuneACCESS table keeps in-frame sequences only and misses some clones. Where compared with another copy, unresolved V genes explain less than half of these, and the others have no known cause. V and J calls and clone size are those listed in that table; D and trimming were worked out from the DNA. Within this sample are hundreds of thousands of clones, with roughly 12% of them counted one time only. Under 0.02% of the sample belongs to the ten largest clones.

V loses 10 bases, J loses 7 bases, and the germline ends lie 16 bases apart. From its cysteine to its phenylalanine, the CDR3 spans 12 amino acids. Here the CDR3 DNA is all that survives: 36 bases in frame from base 1. The germline V gene supplies CDR1 SNHLY and CDR2 FYNNEI. Study-level results and caveats: Because the HLA sub-analyses included only small numbers of individuals, any influence of HLA type on TCRB rearrangement was left unresolved. Because cDNA rather than genomic DNA was sequenced, highly expressing activated cells could have been over-represented, although no difference in activation and CD3 levels was found between groups. PCR might favor shorter templates, but patient and control samples were amplified and corrected together, so any skew would affect both groups equally. At VDJ recombination sites, patients with type 1 diabetes made fewer insertions and deleted more nucleotides, a pattern implying thymic rearrangement abnormalities. Naive, central memory and regulatory TCRB repertoires appeared to be more similar among patients than among healthy donors. In all four CD4+ subsets, TCRB CDR3 length was moderately but significantly shorter in type 1 diabetes patients.

The chain couples TRBV2 to TRBJ1-2; D gene: possibly TRBD1, on 5 matching bases. Source material: naive CD4+ T cells from blood. The meaning of the sample's cell subset or site label: true naive CD4+ T cells. The clonotype was recovered from a man in his late teens or twenties in good health. The DNA reads as follows: TGTGCCACAGGGATGGGGTACGGTGGCTACACCTTC. It is translated as CATGMGYGGYTF.